This T cell receptor beta chain was documented in a study of cytomegalovirus exposure and HLA in healthy donors. The PCR was carried out with 60 Vbeta primers and 13 Jbeta primers. Sequencing was performed with immunoSEQ multiplex PCR; in TCRdb, only in-frame clones are kept and a portion is missing. The sample lists more than 90,000 clones; over 65% were seen once. This CDR3 spans 13 amino acids. The J segment lost 4 bases and the V segment lost 1 base, leaving 2 bases of the junction unmatched. CDR1 GTSNPN and CDR2 SVGIG come from the germline V gene (reference sequence). Sequencing was performed on PBMCs. This sequence was found in a woman aged 60-75 years in good health and CMV-seronegative. J is TRBJ1-2 and V is TRBV30; 8 bases agree with TRBD1. The CDR3 sequence is CAWSAGTGYGYTF. The CDR3 bases are TGTGCCTGGAGTGCCGGGACAGGCTATGGCTACACCTTC.